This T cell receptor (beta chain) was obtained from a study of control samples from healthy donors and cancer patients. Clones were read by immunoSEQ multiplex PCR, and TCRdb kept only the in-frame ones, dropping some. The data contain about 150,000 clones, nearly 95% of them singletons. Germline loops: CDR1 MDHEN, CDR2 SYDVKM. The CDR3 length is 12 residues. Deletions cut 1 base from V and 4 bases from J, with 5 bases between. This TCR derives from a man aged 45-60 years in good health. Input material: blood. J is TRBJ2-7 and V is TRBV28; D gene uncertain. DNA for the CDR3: TGTGCCAGCAGTTTATCGATGTACGAGCAGTACTTC. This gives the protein CASSLSMYEQYF.